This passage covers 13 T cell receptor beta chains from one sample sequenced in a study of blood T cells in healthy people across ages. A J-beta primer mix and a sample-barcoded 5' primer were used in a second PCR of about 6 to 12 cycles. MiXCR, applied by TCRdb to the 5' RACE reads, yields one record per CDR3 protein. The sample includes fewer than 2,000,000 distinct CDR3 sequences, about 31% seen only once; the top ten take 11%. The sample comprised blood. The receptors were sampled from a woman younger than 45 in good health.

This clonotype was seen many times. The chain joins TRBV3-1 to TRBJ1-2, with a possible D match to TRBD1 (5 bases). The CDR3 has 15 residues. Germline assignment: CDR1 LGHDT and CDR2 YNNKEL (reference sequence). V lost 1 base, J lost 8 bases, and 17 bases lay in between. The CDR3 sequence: CASSQAPQGLFGYTF. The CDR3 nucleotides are TGTGCCAGCAGCCAAGCTCCGCAGGGACTCTTCGGCTACACCTTC.

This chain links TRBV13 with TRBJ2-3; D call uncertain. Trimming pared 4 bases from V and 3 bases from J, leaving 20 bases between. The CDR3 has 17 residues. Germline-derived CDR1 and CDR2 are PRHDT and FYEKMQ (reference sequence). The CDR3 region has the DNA TGTGCCAGCAGCTCCCTTGGCCTACTCGAACGGACAGATACGCAGTATTTT. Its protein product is CASSSLGLLERTDTQYF.

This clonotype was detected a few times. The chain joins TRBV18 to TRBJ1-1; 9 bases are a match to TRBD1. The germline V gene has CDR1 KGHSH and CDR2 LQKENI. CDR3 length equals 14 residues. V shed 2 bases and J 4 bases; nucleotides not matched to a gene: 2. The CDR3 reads CASSPDRGGTEAFF. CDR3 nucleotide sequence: TGTGCCAGCTCACCAGACAGGGGGGGCACTGAAGCTTTCTTT.

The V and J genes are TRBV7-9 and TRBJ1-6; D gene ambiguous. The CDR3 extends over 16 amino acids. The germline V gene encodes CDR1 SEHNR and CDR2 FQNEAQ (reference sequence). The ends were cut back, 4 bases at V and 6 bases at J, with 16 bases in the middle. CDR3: CASSYKAGPGNSPLHF. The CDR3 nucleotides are TGTGCCAGCAGCTATAAAGCGGGCCCTGGTAATTCACCCCTCCACTTT. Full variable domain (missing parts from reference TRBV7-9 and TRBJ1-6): DTGVSQNPRHKITKRGQNVTFRCDPISEHNRLYWYRQTLGQGPEFLTYFQNEAQLEKSRLLSDRFSAERPKGSFSTLEIQRTEQGDSAMYLCASSYKAGPGNSPLHFGNGTRLTVT.

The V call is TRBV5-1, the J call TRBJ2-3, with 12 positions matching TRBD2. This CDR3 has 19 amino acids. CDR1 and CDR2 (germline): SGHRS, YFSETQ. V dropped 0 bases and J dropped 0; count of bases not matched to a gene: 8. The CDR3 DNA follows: TGCGCCAGCAGCTTGGGACTAGCGGGAGAGCTACCTAGCACAGATACGCAGTATTTT. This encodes CASSLGLAGELPSTDTQYF.

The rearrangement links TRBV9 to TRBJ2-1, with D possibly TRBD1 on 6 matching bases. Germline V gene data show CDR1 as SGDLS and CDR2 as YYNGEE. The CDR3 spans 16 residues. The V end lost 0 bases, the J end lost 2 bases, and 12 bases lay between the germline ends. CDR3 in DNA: TGTGCCAGCAGCGTAGAGGGGGAGATCGCCTACAATGAGCAGTTCTTC. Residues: CASSVEGEIAYNEQFF.

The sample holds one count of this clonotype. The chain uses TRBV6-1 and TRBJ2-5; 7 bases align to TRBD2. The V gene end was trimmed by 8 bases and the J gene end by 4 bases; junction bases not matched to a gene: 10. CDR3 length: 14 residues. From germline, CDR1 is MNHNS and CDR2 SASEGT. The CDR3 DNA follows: TGTGCCAGCGGGGCGGTGGGGGGGGGAGAGACCCAGTACTTC. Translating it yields CASGAVGGGETQYF.

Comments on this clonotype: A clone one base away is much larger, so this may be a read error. The CDR3 loop reads CASTTGQSEGTQYF. The CDR3 bases are TGTGCCAGCACCACGGGACAGTCGGAGGGGACCCAGTACTTC. The chain is built from TRBV7-8 and TRBJ2-5, with D possibly matching TRBD1 (7 bases). The CDR3 has 14 amino acids. Trimming took off 7 bases at V and 7 bases at J, with 19 bases between the two ends. CDR1 and CDR2 (germline): SGHVS, FQNEAQ.

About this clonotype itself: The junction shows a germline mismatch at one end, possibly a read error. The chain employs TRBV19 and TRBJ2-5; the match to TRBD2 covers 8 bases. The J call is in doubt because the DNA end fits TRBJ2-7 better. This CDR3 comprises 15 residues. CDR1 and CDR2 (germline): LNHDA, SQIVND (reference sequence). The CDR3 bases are TGTGCCTGTAGTATAGCGTCTAGCGGGTCACCCGAGCAGTACTTC. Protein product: CACSIASSGSPEQYF.

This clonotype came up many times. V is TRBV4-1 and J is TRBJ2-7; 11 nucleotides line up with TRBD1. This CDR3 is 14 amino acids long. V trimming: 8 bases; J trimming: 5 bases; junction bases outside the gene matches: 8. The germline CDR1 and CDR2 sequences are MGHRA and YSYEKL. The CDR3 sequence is CASGPWTGGDEQYF. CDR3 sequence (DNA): TGCGCCAGCGGACCCTGGACAGGGGGCGACGAGCAGTACTTC.

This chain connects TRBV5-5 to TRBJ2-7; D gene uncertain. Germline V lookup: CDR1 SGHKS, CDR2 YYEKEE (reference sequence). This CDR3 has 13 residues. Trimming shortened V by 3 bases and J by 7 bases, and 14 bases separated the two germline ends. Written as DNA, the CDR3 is TGTGCCAGCAGCTCTCACGCAGGCAATGAGCAGTACTTC. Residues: CASSSHAGNEQYF.

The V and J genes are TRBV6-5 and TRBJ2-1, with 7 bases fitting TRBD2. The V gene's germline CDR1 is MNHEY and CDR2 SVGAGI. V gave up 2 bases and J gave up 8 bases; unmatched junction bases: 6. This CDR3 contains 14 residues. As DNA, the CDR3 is TGTGCCAGCAGTTACGGGGCGGGAGACGATGAGCAGTTCTTC. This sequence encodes CASSYGAGDDEQFF.

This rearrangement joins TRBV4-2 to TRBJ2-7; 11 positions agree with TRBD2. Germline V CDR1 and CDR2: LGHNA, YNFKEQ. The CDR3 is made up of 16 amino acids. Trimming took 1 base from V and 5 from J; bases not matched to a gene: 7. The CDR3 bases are TGTGCCAGCAGCCAAGGGAGCCTTAGCGGGGGGGACGAGCAGTACTTC. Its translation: CASSQGSLSGGDEQYF.